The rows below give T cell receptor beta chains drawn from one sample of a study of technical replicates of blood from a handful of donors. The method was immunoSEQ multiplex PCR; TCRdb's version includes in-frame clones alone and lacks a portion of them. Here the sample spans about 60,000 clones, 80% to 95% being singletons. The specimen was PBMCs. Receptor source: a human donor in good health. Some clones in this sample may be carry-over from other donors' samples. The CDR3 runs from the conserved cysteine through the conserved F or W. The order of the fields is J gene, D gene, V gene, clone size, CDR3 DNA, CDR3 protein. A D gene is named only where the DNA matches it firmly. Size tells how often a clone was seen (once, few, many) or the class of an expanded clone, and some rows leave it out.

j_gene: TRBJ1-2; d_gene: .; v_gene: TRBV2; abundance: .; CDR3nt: TGTGCCAGCAGTGAATATGGTGGCAGAACAGCCGGCTACACCTTC; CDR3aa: CASSEYGGRTAGYTF
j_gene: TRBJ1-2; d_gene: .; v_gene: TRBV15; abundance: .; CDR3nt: TGTGCCACCAGCAGAGATCCCCTGGCGAGGGGCTACACCTTC; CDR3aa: CATSRDPLARGYTF
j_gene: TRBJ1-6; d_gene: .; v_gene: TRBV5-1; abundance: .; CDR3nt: TGCGCCAGCAGCTCCGGGCAGGGATGGAATTCACCCCTCCACTTT; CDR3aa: CASSSGQGWNSPLHF
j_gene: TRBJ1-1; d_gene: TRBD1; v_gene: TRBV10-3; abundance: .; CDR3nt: TGTGCCACCGGACAGGGGAACACTGAAGCTTTCTTT; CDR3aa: CATGQGNTEAFF
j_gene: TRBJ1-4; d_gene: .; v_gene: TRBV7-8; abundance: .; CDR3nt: TGTGCCAGCAGCTCCCCGGCGGGCCAGCTTAATGAAAAACTGTTTTTT; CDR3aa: CASSSPAGQLNEKLFF
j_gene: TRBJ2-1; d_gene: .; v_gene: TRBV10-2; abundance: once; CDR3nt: TGCGCCACCAGGGGCTTAGGGGCCTCCTACAATGAGCAGTTCTTC; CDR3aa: CATRGLGASYNEQFF
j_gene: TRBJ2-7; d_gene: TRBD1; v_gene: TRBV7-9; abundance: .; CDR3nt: TGTGCCAGCAGCTTATATCGTACAAGGACAGGGGGCGCGGGGGAGCAGTACTTC; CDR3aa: CASSLYRTRTGGAGEQYF
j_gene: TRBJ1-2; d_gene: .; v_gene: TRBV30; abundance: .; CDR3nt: TGTGCCTGGAGTGTAGGGGACGCAGGGGTTGATGGCTACACCTTC; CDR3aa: CAWSVGDAGVDGYTF
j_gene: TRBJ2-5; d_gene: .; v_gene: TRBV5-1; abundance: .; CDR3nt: TGCGCCAGCAGCTCATACAGGGTGGGGGTAGAGACCCAGTACTTC; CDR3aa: CASSSYRVGVETQYF
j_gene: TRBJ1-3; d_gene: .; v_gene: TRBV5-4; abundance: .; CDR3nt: TGTGCCAGCACCAGGGGCTACGGAAACACCATATATTTT; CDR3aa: CASTRGYGNTIYF
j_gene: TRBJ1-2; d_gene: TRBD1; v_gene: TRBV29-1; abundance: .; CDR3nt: TGCAGCGTGTCGGACAGGGGGCAAAGTTTCTATGGCTACACCTTC; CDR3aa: CSVSDRGQSFYGYTF
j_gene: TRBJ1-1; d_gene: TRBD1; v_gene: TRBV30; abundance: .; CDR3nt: TGTGCCTGGAGTGTATCCAGGGGGGCAGCTTTCTTT; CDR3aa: CAWSVSRGAAFF
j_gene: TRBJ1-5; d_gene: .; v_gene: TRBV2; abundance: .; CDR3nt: TGTGCCAGCAGCTTAGACAGGCCCTCACCTTATAGCAATCAGCCCCAGCATTTT; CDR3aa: CASSLDRPSPYSNQPQHF
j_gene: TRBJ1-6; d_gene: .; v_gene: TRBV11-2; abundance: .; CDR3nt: TGTGCCAGCAGCTCAAAGACTAACTCACCCCTCCACTTT; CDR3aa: CASSSKTNSPLHF
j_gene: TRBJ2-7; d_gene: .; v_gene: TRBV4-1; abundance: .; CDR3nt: TGCGCCAGCAGCCTAGGGGGCGGGGGGACCCTCTACGAGCAGTACTTC; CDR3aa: CASSLGGGGTLYEQYF
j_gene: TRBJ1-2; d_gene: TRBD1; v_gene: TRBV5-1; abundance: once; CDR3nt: TGCGCCAGCAGCCAAGGGGGCCGGGACTATGGCTACACCTTC; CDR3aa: CASSQGGRDYGYTF
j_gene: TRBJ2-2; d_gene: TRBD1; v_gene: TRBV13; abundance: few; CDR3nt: TGTGCCAGCAGGAGACGATACAGGGGAGCGAACACCGGGGAGCTGTTTTTT; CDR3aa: CASRRRYRGANTGELFF
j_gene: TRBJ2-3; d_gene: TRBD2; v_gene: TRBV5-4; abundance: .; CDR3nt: TGTGCCAGCAGCTTTGCAGCGGGGGCGTTGGATACGCAGTATTTT; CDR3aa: CASSFAAGALDTQYF
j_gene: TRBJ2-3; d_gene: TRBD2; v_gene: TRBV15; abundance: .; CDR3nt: TGTGCCACCAGCAGGACTAGCGGGAGCACAGATACGCAGTATTTT; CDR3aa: CATSRTSGSTDTQYF
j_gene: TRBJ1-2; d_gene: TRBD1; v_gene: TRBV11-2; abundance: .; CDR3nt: TGTGCCAGCAGCGAAAAGCGGACAGGAGCTAACTATGGCTACACCTTC; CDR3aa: CASSEKRTGANYGYTF
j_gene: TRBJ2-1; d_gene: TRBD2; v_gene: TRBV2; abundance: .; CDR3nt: TGTGCCAGCAACCTCGGGACTAGCGGGGGCCTGTTCTTC; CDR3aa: CASNLGTSGGLFF
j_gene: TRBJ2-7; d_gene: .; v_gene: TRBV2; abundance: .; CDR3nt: TGTGCCAGCAGTGGCAGGGGCGCCTACGAGCAGTACTTC; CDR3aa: CASSGRGAYEQYF
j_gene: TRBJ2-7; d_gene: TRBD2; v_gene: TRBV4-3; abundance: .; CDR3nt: TGCGCCAGCAGCCAAGAGGGAGGGGCGATTCCTCACTACGAGCAGTACTTC; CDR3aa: CASSQEGGAIPHYEQYF
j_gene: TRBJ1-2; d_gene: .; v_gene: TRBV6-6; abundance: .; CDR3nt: TGTGCCAGCAGCCCCGGGAGATATGGCTACACCTTC; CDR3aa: CASSPGRYGYTF
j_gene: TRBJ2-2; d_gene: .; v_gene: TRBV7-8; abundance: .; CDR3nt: TGTGCCAGCAGCTCCAGTCCCGGGACCGCGGGGACCGGGGAGCTGTTTTTT; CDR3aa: CASSSSPGTAGTGELFF
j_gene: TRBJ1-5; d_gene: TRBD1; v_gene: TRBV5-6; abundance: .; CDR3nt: TGTGCCAGCAGCTTGCGGGACAGGGACAATCAGCCCCAGCATTTT; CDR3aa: CASSLRDRDNQPQHF
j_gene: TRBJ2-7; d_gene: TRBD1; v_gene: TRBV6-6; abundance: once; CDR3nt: TGTGCCAGCAGCACCGGACAGGGTGGGCACGAGCAGTACTTC; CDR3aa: CASSTGQGGHEQYF
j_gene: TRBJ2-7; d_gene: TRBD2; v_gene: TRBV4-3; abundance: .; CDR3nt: TGCGCCAGCAGCCCGAGTCTGGGGGGGGTCCAATACGAGCAGTACTTC; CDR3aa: CASSPSLGGVQYEQYF
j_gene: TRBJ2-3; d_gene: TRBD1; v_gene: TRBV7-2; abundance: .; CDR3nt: TGTGCCAGCAGCTTAGTTGGGACAGGGGGAGGTGATACGCAGTATTTT; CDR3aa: CASSLVGTGGGDTQYF
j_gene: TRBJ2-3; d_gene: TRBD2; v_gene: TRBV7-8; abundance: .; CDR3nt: TGTGCCAGCAGCCCCCTAGCGGGAGGGACAGATACGCAGTATTTT; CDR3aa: CASSPLAGGTDTQYF
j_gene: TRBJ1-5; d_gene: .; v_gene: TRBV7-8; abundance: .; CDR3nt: TGTGCCAGCAGCATGGACAGTAAAAATCAGCCCCAGCATTTT; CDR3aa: CASSMDSKNQPQHF
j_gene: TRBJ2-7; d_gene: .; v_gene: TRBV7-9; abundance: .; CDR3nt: TGTGCCAGCAGCCCCTTGGAGTCATGGCGCGAGCAGTACTTC; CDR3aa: CASSPLESWREQYF
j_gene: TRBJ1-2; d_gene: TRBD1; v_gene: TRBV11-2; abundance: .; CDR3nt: TGTGCCAGCAGCTCAGAGGGGGCGGTGGGGTATGGCTACACCTTC; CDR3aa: CASSSEGAVGYGYTF
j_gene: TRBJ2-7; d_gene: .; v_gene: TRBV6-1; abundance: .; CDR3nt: TGTGCCAGCAGTGAACAGGGATGGGACGAGCAGTACTTC; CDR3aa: CASSEQGWDEQYF
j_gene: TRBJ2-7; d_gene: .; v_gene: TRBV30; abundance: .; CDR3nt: TGTGCCTGGAAGCGGCCAGCCAGCTCCTACGAGCAGTACTTC; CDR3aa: CAWKRPASSYEQYF
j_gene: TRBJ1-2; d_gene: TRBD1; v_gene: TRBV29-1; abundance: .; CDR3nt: TGCAGCGTTGAAGATCGTTGGACAGGAATCGAATCAATTTATGGCTACACCTTC; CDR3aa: CSVEDRWTGIESIYGYTF
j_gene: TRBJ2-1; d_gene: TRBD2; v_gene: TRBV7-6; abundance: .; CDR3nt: TGTGCCAGCAGTACCCCTGCGGGGGTCTCCTACAATGAGCAGTTCTTC; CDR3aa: CASSTPAGVSYNEQFF
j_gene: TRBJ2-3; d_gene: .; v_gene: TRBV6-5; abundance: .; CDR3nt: TGTGCCAGCAGTTACTCCGCCGGGGGTGCAGATACGCAGTATTTT; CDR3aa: CASSYSAGGADTQYF
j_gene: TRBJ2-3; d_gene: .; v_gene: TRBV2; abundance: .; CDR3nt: TGTGCCAGCAGTGAAGACGGGGGGCGGGCAGATACGCAGTATTTT; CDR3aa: CASSEDGGRADTQYF
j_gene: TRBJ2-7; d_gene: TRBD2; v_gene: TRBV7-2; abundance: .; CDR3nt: TGTGCCAGCAGCCCTCTAGCGGGAGGGTCCTACGAGCAGTACTTC; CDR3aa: CASSPLAGGSYEQYF
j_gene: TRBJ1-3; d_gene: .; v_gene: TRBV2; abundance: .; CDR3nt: TGTGCCAGCAGACTCAACTCTGGAAACACCATATATTTT; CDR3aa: CASRLNSGNTIYF
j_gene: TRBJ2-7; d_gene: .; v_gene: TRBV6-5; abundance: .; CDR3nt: TGTGCCAGCTCCCAAAGCGGGCGGGGCTTCTACGAGCAGTACTTC; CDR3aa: CASSQSGRGFYEQYF
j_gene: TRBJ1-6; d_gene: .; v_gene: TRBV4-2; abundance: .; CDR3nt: TGTGCCAGCAGCCAAGAAAATCTCTCCTATAATTCACCCCTCCACTTT; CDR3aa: CASSQENLSYNSPLHF
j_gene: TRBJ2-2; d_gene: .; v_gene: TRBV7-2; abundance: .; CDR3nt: TGTGCCAGCAGCACGGGATGGAACACCGGGGAGCTGTTTTTT; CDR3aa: CASSTGWNTGELFF
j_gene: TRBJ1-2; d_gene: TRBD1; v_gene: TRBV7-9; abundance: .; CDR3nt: TGTGCCAGCAGCTGGACAGGAGGAAGGAGTGTGGATGGCTACACCTTC; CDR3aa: CASSWTGGRSVDGYTF
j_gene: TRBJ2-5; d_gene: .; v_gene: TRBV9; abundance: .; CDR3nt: TGTGCCAGCAGCGTAGTTCCGGGAGTAGAGACCCAGTACTTC; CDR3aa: CASSVVPGVETQYF
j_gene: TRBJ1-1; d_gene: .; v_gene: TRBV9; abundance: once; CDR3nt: TGTGCCAGCAGCGTAGGGAGCAGGGGAAGATTGGCTGAAGCTTTCTTT; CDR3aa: CASSVGSRGRLAEAFF
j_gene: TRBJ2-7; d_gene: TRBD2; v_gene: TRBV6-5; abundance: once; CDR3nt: TGTGCCAGCACTACGGGGGGAAACCCCTACGAGCAGTACTTC; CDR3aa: CASTTGGNPYEQYF
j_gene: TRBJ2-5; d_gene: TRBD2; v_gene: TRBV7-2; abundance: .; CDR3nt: TGTGCCAGCAGGCCGGGCGGGAGCCTAGAGACCCAGTACTTC; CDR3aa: CASRPGGSLETQYF
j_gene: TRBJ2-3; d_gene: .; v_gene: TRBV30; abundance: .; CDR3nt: TGTGCCTGGAGTGTACGAGTTTTTCCCACAGATACGCAGTATTTT; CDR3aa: CAWSVRVFPTDTQYF
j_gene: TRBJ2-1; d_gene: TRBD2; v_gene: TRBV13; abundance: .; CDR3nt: TGTGCCAGCAGCTTCGCGCGGGGGGGCTCGGTTGAGCAGTTCTTC; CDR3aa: CASSFARGGSVEQFF